The rows below give T cell receptor beta chains drawn from one sample of a study of identical twins. TCRdb analysed the 5' RACE reads with MiXCR anew, one entry per CDR3 protein. This table has about 220,000 distinct CDR3 sequences, approximately 5.9% appearing once. These same records also appear under a second study, on T cells expressing NK-cell markers.

The sequenced sample was CD8+ T cells sorted from blood. The receptors originated from a woman between 18 and 29 years old in good health. The CDR3 runs from the conserved cysteine through the conserved F or W. The D gene is left open where the match is weak. Expanded clones get a size class; other rows say once, few or many, or leave the size out.

>TRBJ2-6|many|TRBV29-1|TRBD1
CSVDDRDLAGANVLTF
TGCAGCGTTGACGACAGGGATTTGGCTGGGGCCAACGTCCTGACTTTC
>TRBJ1-1|-|TRBV10-3|-
CATREGVNTEAFF
TGTGCCACACGAGAGGGGGTGAACACTGAAGCTTTCTTT
>TRBJ1-2|-|TRBV7-9|-
CASSYDSGVSGYTF
TGTGCCAGCAGCTACGACTCTGGTGTCTCTGGCTACACCTTC
>TRBJ2-1|many|TRBV2|TRBD2
CASGASGRGNEQFF
TGTGCCAGCGGCGCTAGCGGGAGAGGAAATGAGCAGTTCTTC
>TRBJ2-5|-|TRBV12-5|-
CASAPPPADLQETQYF
TGTGCTAGTGCCCCCCCCCCGGCAGATCTTCAAGAGACCCAGTACTTC
>TRBJ2-7|many|TRBV5-1|-
CASGGPYEQYF
TGCGCCAGCGGGGGTCCCTACGAGCAGTACTTC
>TRBJ2-3|few|TRBV7-2|TRBD2
CASSWRAGGEEDTQYF
TGTGCCAGCAGCTGGAGAGCGGGGGGTGAGGAAGATACGCAGTATTTT
>TRBJ2-1|-|TRBV6-2/TRBV6-3|-
CASLGLPIYNEQFF
TGTGCCAGTTTGGGGCTACCCATCTACAATGAGCAGTTCTTC
>TRBJ2-7|many|TRBV7-9|TRBD1
CASSHPRTGYYYEQYF
TGTGCCAGCAGCCACCCCCGGACAGGGTATTATTACGAGCAGTACTTC
>TRBJ2-3|few|TRBV12-5|TRBD1
CASGPGTGTDTQYF
TGTGCTAGTGGTCCGGGGACAGGGACAGATACGCAGTATTTT
>TRBJ2-3|many|TRBV3-1|-
CASSQDGRGATDTQYF
TGTGCCAGCAGCCAAGATGGAAGGGGGGCTACAGATACGCAGTATTTT
>TRBJ2-3|-|TRBV7-6|TRBD2
CASSHTAGGEADTQYF
TGTGCCAGCAGTCACACGGCGGGAGGAGAAGCAGATACGCAGTATTTT
>TRBJ2-1|many|TRBV27|-
CASSFPGDEQFF
TGTGCCAGCAGTTTCCCGGGCGATGAGCAGTTCTTC
>TRBJ1-1|-|TRBV11-1|-
CASSPGRVNTKAFF
TGTGCCAGCAGCCCCGGGAGAGTTAACACTAAAGCTTTCTTT
>TRBJ1-2|-|TRBV12-3/TRBV12-4|-
CASGNNYGYTF
TGTGCCAGCGGTAATAATTATGGCTACACCTTC
>TRBJ2-4|many|TRBV27|-
CASRTRNIQYF
TGTGCCAGCAGGACCCGAAACATTCAGTACTTC
>TRBJ1-1|-|TRBV5-1|-
CASSAMNTEAFF
TGCGCCAGCAGCGCTATGAACACTGAAGCTTTCTTT
>TRBJ2-1|many|TRBV27|-
CASINTGSYNEQFF
TGTGCCAGCATAAACACCGGCTCCTACAATGAGCAGTTCTTC
>TRBJ2-1|few|TRBV10-3|-
CAIGPGRNEQFF
TGTGCCATCGGGCCGGGGCGGAATGAGCAGTTCTTC
>TRBJ2-1|-|TRBV9|-
CASSVGDWGFDEQFF
TGTGCCAGCAGCGTAGGGGACTGGGGTTTCGATGAGCAGTTCTTC
>TRBJ2-3|few|TRBV29-1|TRBD1
CSVEVRDRGRDGTSGTDTQYF
TGCAGCGTTGAAGTCCGGGACAGGGGGCGCGATGGGACTAGCGGCACAGATACGCAGTATTTT
>TRBJ1-1|few|TRBV12-5|TRBD1
CASGLRQGMAEAFF
TGTGCTAGTGGCCTGAGACAGGGAATGGCTGAAGCTTTCTTT
>TRBJ1-1|-|TRBV3-1|-
CASSRAGLTEAFF
TGTGCCAGCAGCCGTGCGGGCCTCACTGAAGCTTTCTTT
>TRBJ2-6|many|TRBV5-1|-
CASGPRGANVLTF
TGCGCCAGCGGCCCCCGGGGGGCCAACGTCCTGACTTTC
>TRBJ1-1|few|TRBV19|-
CASSTWLNTEAFF
TGTGCCAGTAGTACCTGGTTGAACACTGAAGCTTTCTTT
>TRBJ2-7|few|TRBV7-9|-
CATVGGDPYEQYF
TGTGCCACCGTCGGCGGGGATCCCTACGAGCAGTACTTC
>TRBJ2-7|-|TRBV15|-
CATSRDRQGDYEQYF
TGTGCCACCAGCAGAGATCGGCAGGGAGACTACGAGCAGTACTTC
>TRBJ2-7|few|TRBV12-3/TRBV12-4|TRBD1
CASAPDRGWGEQYF
TGTGCCAGCGCACCGGACAGGGGCTGGGGCGAGCAGTACTTC
>TRBJ2-7|few|TRBV7-9|-
CASSSERTPYEQYF
TGTGCCAGCAGCTCCGAGCGGACCCCCTACGAGCAGTACTTC
>TRBJ2-1|many|TRBV7-2|-
CASSITGNEQFF
TGTGCCAGCAGCATAACAGGGAATGAGCAGTTCTTC
>TRBJ2-1|-|TRBV27|-
CASSPGLRYNEQFF
TGTGCCAGCAGTCCCGGACTTCGATACAATGAGCAGTTCTTC
>TRBJ1-1|-|TRBV6-5|-
CASSYGHTYTEAFF
TGTGCCAGCAGTTACGGTCATACGTACACTGAAGCTTTCTTT
>TRBJ1-2|-|TRBV15|-
CATSSPRDGYTF
TGTGCCACCAGCAGCCCCCGGGATGGCTACACCTTC
>TRBJ1-2|-|TRBV5-6|-
CASSFSTSWNGYTF
TGTGCCAGCAGCTTTAGTACATCCTGGAATGGCTACACCTTC
>TRBJ1-5|-|TRBV28|TRBD1
CASVGQGRRGSNQPQHF
TGTGCCAGCGTAGGACAGGGCCGCAGGGGGAGCAATCAGCCCCAGCATTTT
>TRBJ2-1|-|TRBV6-2/TRBV6-3|-
CASSSLKRSSYNEQFF
TGTGCCAGCAGTTCTCTTAAGCGGAGCTCCTACAATGAGCAGTTCTTC
>TRBJ2-1|-|TRBV7-9|-
CASSLLVDEQFF
TGTGCCAGCAGCTTATTAGTTGATGAGCAGTTCTTC
>TRBJ2-3|few|TRBV24-1|TRBD2
CATTSGDTDTQYF
TGTGCCACCACCAGCGGGGACACAGATACGCAGTATTTT
>TRBJ2-7|-|TRBV27|-
CATLGSSSYEQYF
TGTGCCACCCTGGGGTCCAGCTCCTACGAGCAGTACTTC
>TRBJ1-1|-|TRBV10-3|-
CATSQGMNTEAFF
TGTGCCACGTCCCAGGGAATGAACACTGAAGCTTTCTTT
>TRBJ1-1|-|TRBV6-6|-
CASSYSLQAFF
TGTGCCAGCAGTTACTCCCTACAAGCTTTCTTT
>TRBJ1-2|many|TRBV5-1|TRBD1
CASSSKTGPQGYTF
TGCGCCAGCAGCTCAAAGACAGGGCCTCAAGGTTACACCTTC
>TRBJ1-1|-|TRBV11-2|TRBD1
CASSPSRGRRTEAFF
TGTGCCAGCAGCCCAAGCAGGGGGAGGAGGACTGAAGCTTTCTTT
>TRBJ2-2|few|TRBV7-9|-
CASSLGAGNANTGELFF
TGTGCCAGCAGCTTGGGTGCAGGAAACGCGAACACCGGGGAGCTGTTTTTT
>TRBJ2-7|many|TRBV29-1|-
CSVEDQVTYEQYF
TGCAGCGTTGAAGATCAAGTTACCTACGAGCAGTACTTC
>TRBJ2-1|-|TRBV2|TRBD2
CASGETSGAYNEQFF
TGTGCCAGCGGCGAGACTAGCGGGGCGTACAATGAGCAGTTCTTC
>TRBJ2-7|few|TRBV27|-
CASSYRVGSYEQYF
TGTGCCAGCAGTTACAGGGTGGGATCCTACGAGCAGTACTTC
>TRBJ1-1|many|TRBV7-2|-
CASTALRTGPLNTEAFF
TGTGCCAGCACCGCTCTGCGGACGGGGCCCCTGAACACTGAAGCTTTCTTT
>TRBJ2-2|few|TRBV7-9|-
CASSLAPTTGELFF
TGTGCCAGCAGCTTAGCGCCAACCACCGGGGAGCTGTTTTTT
>TRBJ1-2|-|TRBV29-1|-
CSVREYGYTF
TGCAGCGTTAGGGAGTATGGCTACACCTTC
>TRBJ1-2|-|TRBV7-3|-
CASGPRVEDYGYTF
TGTGCCAGCGGGCCCAGGGTAGAAGACTATGGCTACACCTTC
>TRBJ1-1|-|TRBV5-1|TRBD1
CASSETGIYTEAFF
TGCGCCAGCAGCGAGACAGGGATATACACTGAAGCTTTCTTT
>TRBJ1-2|-|TRBV7-9|-
CASSDNLDRDTYYGYTF
TGTGCCAGCAGCGATAACTTAGACCGAGACACATACTATGGCTACACCTTC